The present entry profiles one T cell receptor (beta chain) with its context. The data were obtained in a study of blood T cell repertoires in COVID-19. Study details: Italy, Spain and the United States were the sources of the convalescent and acute COVID-19 samples. PBMCs, B-cell-depleted T cells, or T cells were the source of the cDNA or gDNA that made up the material.

Germline CDR1 and CDR2: KGHSH and LQKENI. CDR3 size: 17 residues. Trimming left V 6 bases short and J 0 bases short, with 20 bases between. The authors' processing: The authors estimated nucleated cell counts from reference gene primer amplification. Clones were sequenced by immunoSEQ multiplex PCR, and TCRdb holds only the in-frame ones, with some missing. D and trimming were read from the DNA, whereas the V and J calls and clone size are those reported in that table. The table shows some 700,000 clones, with about 90% occurring only once. The chain links TRBV18 to TRBJ1-2; a possible D gene is TRBD1 (5 bases). The source material was peripheral blood. This TCR was sampled from a woman in her late teens or twenties with acute or convalescent COVID-19. Written as DNA, the CDR3 is TGTGCCAGCTCCACTATCGAACCAGGGTCTTCTAACTATGGCTACACCTTC. It is translated as CASSTIEPGSSNYGYTF.